This TCR beta chain was observed in a study of blood T cell repertoires in COVID-19 (dated by TCRdb to the early 2020s). Notes on the research overall: Collaborator samples came from the United States, Italy and Spain and covered acute and convalescent phases of COVID-19. Where HLA class I and class II types were available, the types were taken from metadata supplied by the sample provider, not from assay-based typing. The repertoires were released in a freely available public database meant as a resource for research on the immune response to SARS-CoV-2. Subjects who had been exposed to COVID-19, were actively infected with it, or had recovered from it provided the deeply sampled blood TCRbeta repertoires that made up the dataset. The prospective study material was composed of cDNA or gDNA derived from T cells, B-cell-depleted T cells, or PBMCs. Nearly every sample came with metadata listing a de-identified subject ID, COVID-19 status, age in years and sex. Samples were obtained from the ongoing ImmuneRACE study (first 160 participants) and from roughly 1,300 subjects provided by 6 global collaborators.

The CDR3 holds 15 amino acids from the cysteine to the phenylalanine. The read is trimmed to its CDR3 DNA, 45 bases read in frame from base 1. CDR1 and CDR2 are read off the germline V gene as MDHEN and SYDVKM. V loses 3 bases of germline sequence and J loses 7 bases, and the interval between the two ends is 18 bases. TCRbeta CDR3 regions were amplified from genomic DNA by means of the immunoSEQ Assay, a bias-controlled multiplex PCR. For the original study's pipeline: The number of nucleated cells in each sample was estimated by amplification of reference gene primers within the assay. To quantify the absolute abundance of each unique TCRbeta CDR3 rearrangement, sequence reads were collapsed and filtered. For each sample, productive Simpson clonality was calculated by taking the square root of Simpson's diversity index across productive rearrangements. Not all clones reach the TCRdb copy of this immuneACCESS table, which keeps in-frame sequences only. Checked studies attribute under half of the gap to unresolved V genes and leave the rest unexplained. The DNA gave D and trimming, while V, J and clone size come from that table. The sample table contains 200,000 to 250,000 clones; only one count was recorded for 84% of them. Approximately 6.5% of the sample is in the top ten clones.

General conclusions and limits of the study: The quantity of clinical and demographic metadata differed by source and by participant and was supplied without curation.

Turning to this clone: Its specific antigen is unknown. Base qualities are not provided; no much larger clone lies one nucleotide away.

In the prospective study, participants were about 18 to 95 years old, resided in around 25 geographic areas of the United States, and were enrolled through a virtual design. In the prospective study, cohorts were assigned on the basis of participant-reported clinical history obtained from a screening survey and a study questionnaire. ImmuneRACE Cohort 3 recovered participants were defined by two consecutive negative NP/OP PCR tests, healthcare professional clearance, or symptom resolution. Mobile phlebotomists in the prospective study collected whole blood, serum and a nasopharyngeal or oropharyngeal swab from every participant. Prospective study participants could optionally give additional blood draws and questionnaires over an approximately 2-month period. Before DNA extraction, blood samples from the prospective study were shipped at room temperature or frozen.

The material sequenced was PBMCs or T cells enriched from blood (not recorded which). The sequence was collected from a woman aged 40 to 50 who had recovered from COVID-19. Recombination linked TRBV28 to TRBJ1-2; the D gene lacks a confident call. The DNA sequence is TGTGCCAGCAGTTTGGGAGAGGGCCGGGGTTCTGGCTACACCTTC. The translation is CASSLGEGRGSGYTF.